This TCR beta chain is drawn from a study of cytomegalovirus exposure and HLA in healthy donors. Study at large: For the 300 to 450 genotyped donors, about 79% fell within the Caucasian-associated ancestry cluster.

The donors (healthy individuals) were bone marrow donors. In the PCR, 60 Vbeta and 13 Jbeta primers were used. TCRdb's copy holds only in-frame clones and misses some; the assay was immunoSEQ multiplex PCR. The sample has roughly 140,000 clones, about 75% seen once. Regarding the study as a whole: Later analysis identified 16,000 or so TCR beta sequences associated with HLA alleles, using a false discovery rate threshold of 0.05.

The CDR3 sequence is 16 residues long. Trimming left V 4 bases short and J 5 bases short, with 22 bases between. CDR1 and CDR2 (germline): SGHNT, YYREEE (reference sequence). A word on this clone: Its antigen remains unidentified.

This clonotype was sampled from a woman under 40 in good health and CMV-seronegative. The chain recombines TRBV5-4 with TRBJ2-7; D is perhaps TRBD1 (5 bases). Sequenced sample: PBMCs. CDR3 nucleotide sequence: TGTGCCAGCAGCCAAAAATTGACAGCCCCTCGCGACGAGCAGTACTTC. It is translated as CASSQKLTAPRDEQYF.